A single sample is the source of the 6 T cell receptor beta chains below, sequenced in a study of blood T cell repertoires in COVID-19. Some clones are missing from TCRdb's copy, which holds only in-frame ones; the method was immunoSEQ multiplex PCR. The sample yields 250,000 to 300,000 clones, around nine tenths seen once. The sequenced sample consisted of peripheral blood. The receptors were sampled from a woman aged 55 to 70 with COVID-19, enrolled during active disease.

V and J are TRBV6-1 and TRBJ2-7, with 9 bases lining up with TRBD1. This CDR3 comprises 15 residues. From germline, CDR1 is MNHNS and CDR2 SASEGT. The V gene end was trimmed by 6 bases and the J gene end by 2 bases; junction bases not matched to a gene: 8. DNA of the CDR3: TGTGCCAGCAGCTCACCACAGGGGGCACCCTACGAGCAGTACTTC. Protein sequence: CASSSPQGAPYEQYF.

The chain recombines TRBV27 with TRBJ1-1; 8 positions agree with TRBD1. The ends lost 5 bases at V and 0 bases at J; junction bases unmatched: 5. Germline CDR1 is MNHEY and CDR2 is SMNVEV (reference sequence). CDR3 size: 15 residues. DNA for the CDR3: TGTGCCAGCAGTCCAGGGGACAGGATGAACACTGAAGCTTTCTTT. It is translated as CASSPGDRMNTEAFF.

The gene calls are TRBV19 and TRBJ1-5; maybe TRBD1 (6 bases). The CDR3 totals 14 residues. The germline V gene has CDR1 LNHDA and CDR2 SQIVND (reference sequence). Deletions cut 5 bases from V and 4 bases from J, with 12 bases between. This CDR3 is CASSAKTGNQPQHF. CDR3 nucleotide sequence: TGTGCCAGTAGTGCCAAAACAGGGAATCAGCCCCAGCATTTT. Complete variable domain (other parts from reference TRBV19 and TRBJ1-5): DGGITQSPKYLFRKEGQNVTLSCEQNLNHDAMYWYRQDPGQGLRLIYYSQIVNDFQKGDIAEGYSVSREKKESFPLTVTSAQKNPTAFYLCASSAKTGNQPQHFGDGTRLSIL.

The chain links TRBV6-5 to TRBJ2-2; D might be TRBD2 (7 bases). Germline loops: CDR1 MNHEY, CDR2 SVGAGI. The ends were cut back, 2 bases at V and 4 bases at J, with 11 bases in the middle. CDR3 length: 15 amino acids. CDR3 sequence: CASSYEGGITGELFF. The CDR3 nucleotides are TGTGCCAGCAGTTACGAGGGGGGGATCACCGGGGAGCTGTTTTTT.

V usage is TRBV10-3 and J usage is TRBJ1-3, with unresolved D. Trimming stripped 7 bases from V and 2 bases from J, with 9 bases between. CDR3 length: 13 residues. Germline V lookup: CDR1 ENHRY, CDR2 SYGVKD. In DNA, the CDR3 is TGTGCCATCACCGAGCGAACTGGAAACACCATATATTTT. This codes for CAITERTGNTIYF.

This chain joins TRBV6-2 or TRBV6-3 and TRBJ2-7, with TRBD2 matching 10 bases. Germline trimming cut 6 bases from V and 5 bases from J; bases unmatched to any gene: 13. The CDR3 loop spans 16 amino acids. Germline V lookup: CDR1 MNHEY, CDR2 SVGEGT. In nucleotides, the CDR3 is TGTGCCAGCAGCCCCCCTAGCGGGAGACCCCCCCACGAGCAGTACTTC. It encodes CASSPPSGRPPHEQYF.